This TCR beta chain was profiled in a study of CD8 T cells in Susac syndrome. About the research overall: Sequenced Susac syndrome patients included five or six with active disease and eight who were in remission. Study findings and constraints: The CD4+ T cell repertoires, which came from Susac syndrome patients, showed no sign of clonal expansion.

The authors reverse transcribed roughly 0.5 to 1 ug RNA with random hexamers. Each CDR3 protein is one row after TCRdb ran MiXCR on the immunoSEQ multiplex PCR reads. The sample includes 150,000 or so distinct CDR3 sequences, around 93% of them seen just once. For this clonotype: Its antigen is not known.

The CDR3 consists of 15 residues. Trimming took 0 bases from V and 10 from J; bases not matched to a gene: 7. CDR1 SGDLS and CDR2 YYNGEE come from the germline V gene. This sequence joins TRBV9 and TRBJ1-6; 7 bases are shared with TRBD1. This TCR was recovered from a human donor with Susac syndrome. The sequenced material came from CD4+ T cells from PBMCs. The DNA of the CDR3 is TGTGCCAGCAGCGTAGTGGAGGGGGCTCAATCACCCCTCCACTTT. This translates into CASSVVEGAQSPLHF.